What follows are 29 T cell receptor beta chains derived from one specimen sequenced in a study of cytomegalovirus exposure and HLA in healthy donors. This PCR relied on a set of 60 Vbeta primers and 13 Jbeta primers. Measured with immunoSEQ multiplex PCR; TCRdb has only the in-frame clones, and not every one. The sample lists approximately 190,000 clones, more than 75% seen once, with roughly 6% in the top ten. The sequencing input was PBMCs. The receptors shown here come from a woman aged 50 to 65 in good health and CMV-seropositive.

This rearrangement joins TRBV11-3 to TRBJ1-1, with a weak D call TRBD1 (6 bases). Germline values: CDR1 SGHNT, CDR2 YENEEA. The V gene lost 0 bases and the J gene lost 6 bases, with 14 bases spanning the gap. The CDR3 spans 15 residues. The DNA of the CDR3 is TGTGCCAGCAGCTTAGATTCGACAGGCGGATCTGAAGCTTTCTTT. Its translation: CASSLDSTGGSEAFF.

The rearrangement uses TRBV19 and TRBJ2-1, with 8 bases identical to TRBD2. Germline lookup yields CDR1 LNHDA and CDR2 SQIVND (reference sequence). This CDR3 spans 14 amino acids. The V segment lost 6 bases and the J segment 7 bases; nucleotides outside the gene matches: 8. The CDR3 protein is CASREREGHNEQFF. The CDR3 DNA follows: TGTGCCAGTAGGGAACGGGAGGGCCATAATGAGCAGTTCTTC.

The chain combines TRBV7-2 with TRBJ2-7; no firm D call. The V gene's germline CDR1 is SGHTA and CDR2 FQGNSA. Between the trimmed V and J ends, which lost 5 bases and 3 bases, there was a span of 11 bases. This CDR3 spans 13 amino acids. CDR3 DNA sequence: TGTGCCAGCAGCATAGACACGTACTACGAGCAGTACTTC. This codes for CASSIDTYYEQYF. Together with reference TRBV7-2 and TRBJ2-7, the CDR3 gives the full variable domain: GAGVSQSPSNKVTEKGKDVELRCDPISGHTALYWYRQSLGQGLEFLIYFQGNSAPDKSGLPSDRFSAERTGGSVSTLTIQRTQQEDSAVYLCASSIDTYYEQYFGPGTRLTVT.

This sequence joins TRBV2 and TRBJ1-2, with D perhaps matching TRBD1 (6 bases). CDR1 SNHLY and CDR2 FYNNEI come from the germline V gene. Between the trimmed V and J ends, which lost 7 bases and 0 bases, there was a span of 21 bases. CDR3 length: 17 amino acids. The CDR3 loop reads CASNPNLRTAANYGYTF. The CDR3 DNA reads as TGTGCCAGCAACCCTAACCTCAGGACAGCTGCTAACTATGGCTACACCTTC.

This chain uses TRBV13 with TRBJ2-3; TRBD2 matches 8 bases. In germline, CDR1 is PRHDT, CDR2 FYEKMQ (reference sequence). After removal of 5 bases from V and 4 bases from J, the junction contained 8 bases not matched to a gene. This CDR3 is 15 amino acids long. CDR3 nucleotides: TGTGCCAGCAGCCCGCCGGGACTAGGCGCAGATACGCAGTATTTT. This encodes CASSPPGLGADTQYF.

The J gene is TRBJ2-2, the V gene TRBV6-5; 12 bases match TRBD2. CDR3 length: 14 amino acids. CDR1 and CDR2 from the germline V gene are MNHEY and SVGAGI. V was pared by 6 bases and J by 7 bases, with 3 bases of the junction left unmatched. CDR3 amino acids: CASRSSGGVGELFF. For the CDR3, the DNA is TGTGCCAGCAGATCTAGCGGGGGGGTCGGGGAGCTGTTTTTT.

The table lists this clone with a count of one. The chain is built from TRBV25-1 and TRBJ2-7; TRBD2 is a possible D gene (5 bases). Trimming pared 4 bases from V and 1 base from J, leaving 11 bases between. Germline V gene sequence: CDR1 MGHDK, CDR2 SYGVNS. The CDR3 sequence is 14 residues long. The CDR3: CASSVVGGSYEQYF. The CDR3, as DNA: TGTGCCAGCAGTGTAGTCGGAGGATCCTACGAGCAGTACTTC.

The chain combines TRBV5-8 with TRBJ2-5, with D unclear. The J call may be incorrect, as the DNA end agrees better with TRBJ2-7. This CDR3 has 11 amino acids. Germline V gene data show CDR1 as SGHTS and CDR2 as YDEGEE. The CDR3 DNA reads TGTGCCAGCAGCCGACATTACGAGCAGTACTTC. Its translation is CASSRHYEQYF.

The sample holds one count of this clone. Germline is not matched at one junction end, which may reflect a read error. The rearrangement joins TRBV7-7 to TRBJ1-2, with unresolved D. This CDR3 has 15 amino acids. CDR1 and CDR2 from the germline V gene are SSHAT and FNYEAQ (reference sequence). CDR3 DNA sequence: TGTGCTAGCACCACATACTTGACTAGCGGCCCTCGCTACACCTTC. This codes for CASTTYLTSGPRYTF.

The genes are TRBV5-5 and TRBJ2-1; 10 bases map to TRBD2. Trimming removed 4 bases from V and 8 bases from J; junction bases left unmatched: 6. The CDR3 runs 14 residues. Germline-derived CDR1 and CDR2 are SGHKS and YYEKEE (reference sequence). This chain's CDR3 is CASSQGLALDEQFF. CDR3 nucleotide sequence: TGTGCCAGCAGCCAGGGACTAGCGCTCGATGAGCAGTTCTTC.

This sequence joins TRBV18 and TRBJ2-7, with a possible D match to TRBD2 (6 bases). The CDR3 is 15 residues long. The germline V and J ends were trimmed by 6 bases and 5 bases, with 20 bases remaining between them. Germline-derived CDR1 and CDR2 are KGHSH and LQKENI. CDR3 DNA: TGTGCCAGCTCCCTCCTCATCGGGAGTAACGACGAGCAGTACTTC. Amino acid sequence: CASSLLIGSNDEQYF. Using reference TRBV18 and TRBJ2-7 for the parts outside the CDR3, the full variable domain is NAGVMQNPRHLVRRRGQEARLRCSPMKGHSHVYWYRQLPEEGLKFMVYLQKENIIDESGMPKERFSAEFPKEGPSILRIQQVVRGDSAAYFCASSLLIGSNDEQYFGPGTRLTVT.

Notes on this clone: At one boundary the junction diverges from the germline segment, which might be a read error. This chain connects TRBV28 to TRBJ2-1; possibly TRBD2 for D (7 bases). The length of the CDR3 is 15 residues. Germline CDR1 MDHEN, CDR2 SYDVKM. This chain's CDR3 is CASRTGAGAYTEQFF. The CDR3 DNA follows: TGTGCCAGCAGGACGGGCGCGGGGGCCTACACTGAGCAGTTCTTC.

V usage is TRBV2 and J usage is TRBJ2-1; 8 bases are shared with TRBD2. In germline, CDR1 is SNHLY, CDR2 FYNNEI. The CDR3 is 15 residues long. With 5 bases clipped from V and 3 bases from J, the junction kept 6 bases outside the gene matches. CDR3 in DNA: TGTGCCAGCAGTCCGAGCGGGGGAATCTACAATGAGCAGTTCTTC. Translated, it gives CASSPSGGIYNEQFF. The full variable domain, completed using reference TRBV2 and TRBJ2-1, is EPEVTQTPSHQVTQMGQEVILRCVPISNHLYFYWYRQILGQKVEFLVSFYNNEISEKSEIFDDQFSVERPDGSNFTLKIRSTKLEDSAMYFCASSPSGGIYNEQFFGPGTRLTVL.

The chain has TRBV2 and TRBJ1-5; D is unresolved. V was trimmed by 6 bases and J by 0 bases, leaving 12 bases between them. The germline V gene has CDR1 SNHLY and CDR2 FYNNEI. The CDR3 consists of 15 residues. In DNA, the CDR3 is TGTGCCAGCAGGCGGGAAGTTTATAGCAATCAGCCCCAGCATTTT. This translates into CASRREVYSNQPQHF.

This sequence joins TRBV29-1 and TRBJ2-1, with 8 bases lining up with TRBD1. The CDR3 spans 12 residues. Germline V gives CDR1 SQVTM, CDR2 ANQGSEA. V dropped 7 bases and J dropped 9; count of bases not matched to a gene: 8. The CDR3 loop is CSAPTGASEQFF. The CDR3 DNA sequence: TGCAGCGCTCCGACAGGGGCTAGTGAGCAGTTCTTC.

The chain's CDR3 is CASSRYSDTQYF. CDR3 DNA sequence: TGCGCCAGCAGTCGTTATTCAGATACGCAGTATTTT. The V gene is TRBV10-1, the J gene TRBJ2-3; D is unclear. Trimming cost V 5 bases and J 4 bases, with 7 bases left between them. From germline, CDR1 is WNHNN and CDR2 SYGVQD (reference sequence). The CDR3 totals 12 residues.

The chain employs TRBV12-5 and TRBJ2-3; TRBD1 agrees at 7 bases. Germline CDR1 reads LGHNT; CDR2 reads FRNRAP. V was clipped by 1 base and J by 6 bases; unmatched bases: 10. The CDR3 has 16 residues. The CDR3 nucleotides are TGTGCTAGTGGTTTGGCTCGGACAGGCCAGTGGGATACGCAGTATTTT. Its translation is CASGLARTGQWDTQYF.

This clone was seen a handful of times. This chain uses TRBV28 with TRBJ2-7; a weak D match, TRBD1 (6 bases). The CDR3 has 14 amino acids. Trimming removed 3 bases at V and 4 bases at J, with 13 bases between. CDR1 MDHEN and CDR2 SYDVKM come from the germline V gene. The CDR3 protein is CASSLAGEIYEQYF. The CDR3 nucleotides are TGTGCCAGCAGTTTGGCAGGGGAGATTTACGAGCAGTACTTC.

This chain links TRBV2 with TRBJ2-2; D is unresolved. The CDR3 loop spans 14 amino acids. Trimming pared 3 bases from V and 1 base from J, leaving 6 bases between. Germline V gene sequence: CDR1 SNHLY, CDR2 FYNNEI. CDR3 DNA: TGTGCCAGCAGTGAGTCTTGGAACACCGGGGAGCTGTTTTTT. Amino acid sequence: CASSESWNTGELFF.

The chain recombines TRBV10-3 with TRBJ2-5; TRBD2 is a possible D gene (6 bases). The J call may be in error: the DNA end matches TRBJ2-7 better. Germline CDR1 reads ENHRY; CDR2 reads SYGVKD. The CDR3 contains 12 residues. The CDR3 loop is CAARDSPYEQYF. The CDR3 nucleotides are TGTGCCGCTAGGGACTCCCCCTACGAGCAGTACTTC.

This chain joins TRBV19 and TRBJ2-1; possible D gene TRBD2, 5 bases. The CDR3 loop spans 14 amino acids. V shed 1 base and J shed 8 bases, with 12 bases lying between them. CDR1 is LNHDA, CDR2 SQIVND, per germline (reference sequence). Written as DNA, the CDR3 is TGTGCCAGTAGTATAGCGCAGCCGCGGGATGAGCAGTTCTTC. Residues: CASSIAQPRDEQFF.

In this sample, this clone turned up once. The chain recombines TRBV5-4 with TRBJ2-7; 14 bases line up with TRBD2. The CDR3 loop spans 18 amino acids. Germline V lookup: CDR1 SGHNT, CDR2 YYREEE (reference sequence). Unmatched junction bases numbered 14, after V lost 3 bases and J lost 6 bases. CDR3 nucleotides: TGTGCCAGCAGCTCGGGACTAGCGGGAGTCTTACTTACCGGCGAGCAGTACTTC. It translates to CASSSGLAGVLLTGEQYF.

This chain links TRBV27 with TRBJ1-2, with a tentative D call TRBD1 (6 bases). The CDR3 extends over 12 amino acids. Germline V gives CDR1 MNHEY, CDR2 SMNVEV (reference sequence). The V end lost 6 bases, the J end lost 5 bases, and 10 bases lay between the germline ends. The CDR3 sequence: CASRSQGYGYTF. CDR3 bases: TGTGCCAGCAGGTCCCAGGGGTATGGCTACACCTTC.

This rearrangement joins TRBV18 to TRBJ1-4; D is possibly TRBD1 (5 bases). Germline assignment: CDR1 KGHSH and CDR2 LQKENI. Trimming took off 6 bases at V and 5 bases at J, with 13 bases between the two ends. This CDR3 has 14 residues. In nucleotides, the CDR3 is TGTGCCAGCTCCCGCAGGGCTTTGAATGAAAAACTGTTTTTT. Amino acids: CASSRRALNEKLFF.

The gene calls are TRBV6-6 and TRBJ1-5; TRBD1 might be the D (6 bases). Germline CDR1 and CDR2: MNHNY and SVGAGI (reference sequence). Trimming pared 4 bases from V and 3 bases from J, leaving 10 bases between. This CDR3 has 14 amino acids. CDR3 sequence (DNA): TGTGCCAGCAGTTTGGACAGCTACAATCAGCCCCAGCATTTT. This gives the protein CASSLDSYNQPQHF.

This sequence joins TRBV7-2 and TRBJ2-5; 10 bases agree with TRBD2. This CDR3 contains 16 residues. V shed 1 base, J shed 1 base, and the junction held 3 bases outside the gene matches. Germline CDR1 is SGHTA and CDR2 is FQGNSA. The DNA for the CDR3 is TGTGCCAGCAGCTTAGGAATAGCGGGGGGCCAAGAGACCCAGTACTTC. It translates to CASSLGIAGGQETQYF. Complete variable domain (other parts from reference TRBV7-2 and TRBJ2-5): GAGVSQSPSNKVTEKGKDVELRCDPISGHTALYWYRQSLGQGLEFLIYFQGNSAPDKSGLPSDRFSAERTGGSVSTLTIQRTQQEDSAVYLCASSLGIAGGQETQYFGPGTRLLVL.

The CDR3 loop reads CASSGRTGSRNEQFF. CDR3 bases: TGTGCCAGCTCAGGGAGGACAGGGTCCCGCAATGAGCAGTTCTTC. The chain links TRBV18 to TRBJ2-1; 8 bases are shared with TRBD1. Looked up from germline, CDR1 is KGHSH and CDR2 is LQKENI. The CDR3 runs 15 residues. V lost 5 bases to trimming and J lost 6 bases; unmatched junction nucleotides: 9.

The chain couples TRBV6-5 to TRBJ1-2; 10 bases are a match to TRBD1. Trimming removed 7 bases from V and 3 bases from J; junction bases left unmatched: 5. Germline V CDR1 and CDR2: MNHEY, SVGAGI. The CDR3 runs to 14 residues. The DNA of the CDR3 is TGTGCCAGCAATCCGGGACAGGGGTACTATGGCTACACCTTC. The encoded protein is CASNPGQGYYGYTF.

CDR3 amino acids: CASRAGQPYEQYF. CDR3 sequence (DNA): TGTGCCAGCAGGGCGGGACAGCCTTACGAGCAGTACTTC. The V and J genes are TRBV6-1 and TRBJ2-7; a possible D gene is TRBD1 (7 bases). The V gene's germline CDR1 is MNHNS and CDR2 SASEGT. The CDR3 has 13 amino acids. The V end was cut by 6 bases, the J end by 4 bases, with 13 bases between.